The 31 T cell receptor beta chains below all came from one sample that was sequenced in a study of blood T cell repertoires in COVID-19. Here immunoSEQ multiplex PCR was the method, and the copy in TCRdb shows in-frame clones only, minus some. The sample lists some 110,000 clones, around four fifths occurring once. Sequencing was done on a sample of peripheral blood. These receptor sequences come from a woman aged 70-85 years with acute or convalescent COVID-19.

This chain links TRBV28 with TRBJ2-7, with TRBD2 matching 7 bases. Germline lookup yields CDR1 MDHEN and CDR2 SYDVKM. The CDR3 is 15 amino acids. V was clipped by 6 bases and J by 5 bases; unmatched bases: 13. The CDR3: CASSRRSGRIDEQYF. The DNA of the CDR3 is TGTGCCAGCAGCCGAAGGTCCGGGAGGATCGACGAGCAGTACTTC.

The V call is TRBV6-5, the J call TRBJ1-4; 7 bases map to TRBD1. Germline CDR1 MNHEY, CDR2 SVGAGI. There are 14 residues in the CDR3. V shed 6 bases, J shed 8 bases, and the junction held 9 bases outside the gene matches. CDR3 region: CASSPRQGGEKLFF. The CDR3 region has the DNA TGTGCCAGCAGCCCACGACAGGGAGGAGAAAAACTGTTTTTT.

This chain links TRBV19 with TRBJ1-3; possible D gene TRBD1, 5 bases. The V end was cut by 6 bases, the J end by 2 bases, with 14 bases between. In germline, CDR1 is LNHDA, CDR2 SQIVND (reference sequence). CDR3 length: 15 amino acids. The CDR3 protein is CASSSQGGTGNTIYF. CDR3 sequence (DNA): TGTGCCAGTAGCTCGCAGGGTGGTACTGGAAACACCATATATTTT.

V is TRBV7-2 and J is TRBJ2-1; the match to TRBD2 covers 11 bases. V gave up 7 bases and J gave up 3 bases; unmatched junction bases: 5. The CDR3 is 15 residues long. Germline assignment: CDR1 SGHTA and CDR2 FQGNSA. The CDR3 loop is CASTIGTSGYNEQFF. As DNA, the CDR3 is TGTGCCAGCACCATCGGGACTAGCGGCTACAATGAGCAGTTCTTC.

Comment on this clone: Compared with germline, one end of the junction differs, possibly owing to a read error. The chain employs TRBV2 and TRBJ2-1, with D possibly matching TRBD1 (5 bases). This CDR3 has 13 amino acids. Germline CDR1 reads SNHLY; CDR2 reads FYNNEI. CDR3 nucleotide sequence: TGTGCCAGCACTAGATTTGGGGCCAATCAGCAGTTCTTC. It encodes CASTRFGANQQFF. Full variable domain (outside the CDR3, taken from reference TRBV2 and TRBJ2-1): EPEVTQTPSHQVTQMGQEVILRCVPISNHLYFYWYRQILGQKVEFLVSFYNNEISEKSEIFDDQFSVERPDGSNFTLKIRSTKLEDSAMYFCASTRFGANQQFFGPGTRLTVL.

CDR3 sequence: CASSPRGREQYF. CDR3 in DNA: TGTGCCAGTAGTCCCAGGGGGCGGGAGCAGTACTTC. The rearrangement joins TRBV19 to TRBJ2-7; 8 bases are a match to TRBD1. Germline loops: CDR1 LNHDA, CDR2 SQIVND (reference sequence). The V and J ends lost 5 bases and 7 bases, in that order; junction bases with no gene match: 4. The CDR3 loop spans 12 amino acids.

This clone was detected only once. The CDR3 spells CASSRRGLPLGGQFF. The DNA of the CDR3 is TGTGCCAGCAGCCGGAGGGGACTACCCCTGGGGGGGCAGTTCTTC. The chain recombines TRBV3-1 (or the pseudogene TRBV3-2) with TRBJ2-1; 7 nucleotides align to TRBD2. V trimming: 4 bases; J trimming: 12 bases; junction bases outside the gene matches: 15. This CDR3 region has 15 residues. Per germline, CDR1 LGHDT and CDR2 YNNKEL (reference sequence).

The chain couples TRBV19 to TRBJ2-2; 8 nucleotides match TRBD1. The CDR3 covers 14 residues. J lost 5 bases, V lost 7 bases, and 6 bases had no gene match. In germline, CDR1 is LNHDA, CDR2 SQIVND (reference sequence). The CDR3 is CASKDREWTGELFF. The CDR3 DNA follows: TGTGCCAGTAAGGACAGGGAGTGGACCGGGGAGCTGTTTTTT. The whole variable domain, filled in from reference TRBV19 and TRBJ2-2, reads DGGITQSPKYLFRKEGQNVTLSCEQNLNHDAMYWYRQDPGQGLRLIYYSQIVNDFQKGDIAEGYSVSREKKESFPLTVTSAQKNPTAFYLCASKDREWTGELFFGEGSRLTVL.

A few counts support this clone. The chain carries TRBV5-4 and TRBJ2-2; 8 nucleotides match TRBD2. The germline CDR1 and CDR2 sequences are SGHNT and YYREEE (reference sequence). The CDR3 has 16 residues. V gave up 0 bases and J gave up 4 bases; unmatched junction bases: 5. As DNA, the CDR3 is TGTGCCAGCAGCTTGGCGGCTAGCGGGCTCACCGGGGAGCTGTTTTTT. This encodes CASSLAASGLTGELFF. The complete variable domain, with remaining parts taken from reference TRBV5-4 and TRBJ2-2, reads ETGVTQSPTHLIKTRGQQVTLRCSSQSGHNTVSWYQQALGQGPQFIFQYYREEENGRGNFPPRFSGLQFPNYSSELNVNALELDDSALYLCASSLAASGLTGELFFGEGSRLTVL.

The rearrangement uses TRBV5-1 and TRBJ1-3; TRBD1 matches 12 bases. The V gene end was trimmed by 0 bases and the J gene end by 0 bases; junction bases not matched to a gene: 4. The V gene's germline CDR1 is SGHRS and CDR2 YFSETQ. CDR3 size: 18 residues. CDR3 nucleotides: TGCGCCAGCAGCTTGGATGGGACAGGGGGCATCTCTGGAAACACCATATATTTT. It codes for CASSLDGTGGISGNTIYF.

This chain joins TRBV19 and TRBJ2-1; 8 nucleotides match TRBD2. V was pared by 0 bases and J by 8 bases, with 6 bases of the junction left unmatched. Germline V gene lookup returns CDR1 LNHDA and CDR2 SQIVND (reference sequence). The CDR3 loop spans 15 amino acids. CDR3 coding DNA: TGTGCCAGTAGTATAGATCCAGCGGGAGCCTATGAGCAGTTCTTC. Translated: CASSIDPAGAYEQFF.

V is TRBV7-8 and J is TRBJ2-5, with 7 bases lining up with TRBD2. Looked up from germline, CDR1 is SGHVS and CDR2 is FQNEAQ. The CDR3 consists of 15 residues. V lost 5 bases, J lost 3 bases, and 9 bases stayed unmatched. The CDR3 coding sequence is TGTGCCAGCAGCCCTCGATCGGGGAGGGAAGAGACCCAGTACTTC. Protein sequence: CASSPRSGREETQYF.

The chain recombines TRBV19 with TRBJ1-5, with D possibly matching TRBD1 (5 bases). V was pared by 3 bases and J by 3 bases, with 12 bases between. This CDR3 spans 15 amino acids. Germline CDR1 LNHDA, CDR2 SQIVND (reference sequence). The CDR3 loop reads CASSIGGPINQPQHF. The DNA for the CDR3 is TGTGCCAGTAGTATCGGGGGACCGATCAATCAGCCCCAGCATTTT.

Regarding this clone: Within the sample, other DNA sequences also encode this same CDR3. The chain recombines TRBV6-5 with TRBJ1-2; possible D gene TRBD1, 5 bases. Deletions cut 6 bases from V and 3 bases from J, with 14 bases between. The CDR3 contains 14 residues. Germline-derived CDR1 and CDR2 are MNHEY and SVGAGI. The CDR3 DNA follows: TGTGCCAGCAGACCTACCGGGGGTGACTATGGCTACACCTTC. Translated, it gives CASRPTGGDYGYTF.

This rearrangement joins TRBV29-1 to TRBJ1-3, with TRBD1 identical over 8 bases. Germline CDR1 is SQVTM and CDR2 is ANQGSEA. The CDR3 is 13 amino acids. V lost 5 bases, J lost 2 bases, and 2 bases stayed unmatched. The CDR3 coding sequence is TGCAGCGTTCTCAGGGGGCCTGGAAACACCATATATTTT. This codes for CSVLRGPGNTIYF.

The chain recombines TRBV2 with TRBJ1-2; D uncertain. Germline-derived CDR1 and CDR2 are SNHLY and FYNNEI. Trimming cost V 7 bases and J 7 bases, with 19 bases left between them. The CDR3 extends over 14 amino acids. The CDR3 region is CASNKGGLESGYTF. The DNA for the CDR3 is TGTGCCAGCAACAAGGGAGGGCTGGAGAGTGGCTACACCTTC.

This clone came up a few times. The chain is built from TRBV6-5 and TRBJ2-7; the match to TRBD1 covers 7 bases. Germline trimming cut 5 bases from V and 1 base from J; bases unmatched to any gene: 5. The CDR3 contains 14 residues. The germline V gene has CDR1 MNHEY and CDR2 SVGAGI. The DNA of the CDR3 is TGTGCCAGCAGTCGGGGACAGCAGTCCTACGAGCAGTACTTC. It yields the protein CASSRGQQSYEQYF.

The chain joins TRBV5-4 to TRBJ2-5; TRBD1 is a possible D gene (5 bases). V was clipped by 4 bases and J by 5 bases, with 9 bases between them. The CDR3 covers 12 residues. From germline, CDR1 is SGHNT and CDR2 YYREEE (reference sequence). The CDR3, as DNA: TGTGCCAGCAGCCCGGCAGGGGAGACCCAGTACTTC. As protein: CASSPAGETQYF.

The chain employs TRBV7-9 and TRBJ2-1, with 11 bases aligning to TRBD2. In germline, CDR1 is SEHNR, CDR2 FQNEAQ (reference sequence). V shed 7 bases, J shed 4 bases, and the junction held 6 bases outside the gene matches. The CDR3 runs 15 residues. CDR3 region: CASIGTSGRYNEQFF. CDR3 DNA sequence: TGTGCCAGCATCGGGACTAGCGGAAGGTACAATGAGCAGTTCTTC.

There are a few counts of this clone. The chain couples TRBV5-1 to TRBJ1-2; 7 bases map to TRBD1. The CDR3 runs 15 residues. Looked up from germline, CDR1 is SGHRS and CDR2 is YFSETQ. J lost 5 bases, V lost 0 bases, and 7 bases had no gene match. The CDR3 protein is CASSLAGQESYGYTF. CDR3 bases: TGCGCCAGCAGCTTGGCAGGACAGGAGAGTTATGGCTACACCTTC.

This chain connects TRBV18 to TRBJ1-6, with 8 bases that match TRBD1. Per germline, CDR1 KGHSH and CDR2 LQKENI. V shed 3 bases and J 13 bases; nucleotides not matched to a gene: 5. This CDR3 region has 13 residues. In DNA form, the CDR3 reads TGTGCCAGCTCACCCGGACAGGGTCCCCCCCTCCACTTT. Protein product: CASSPGQGPPLHF.

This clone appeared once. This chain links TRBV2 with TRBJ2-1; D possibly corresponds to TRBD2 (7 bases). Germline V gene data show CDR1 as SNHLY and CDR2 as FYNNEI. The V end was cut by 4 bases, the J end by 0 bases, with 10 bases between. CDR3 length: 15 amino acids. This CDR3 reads CASSVGGASYNEQFF. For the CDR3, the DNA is TGTGCCAGCAGTGTTGGGGGGGCCTCCTACAATGAGCAGTTCTTC.

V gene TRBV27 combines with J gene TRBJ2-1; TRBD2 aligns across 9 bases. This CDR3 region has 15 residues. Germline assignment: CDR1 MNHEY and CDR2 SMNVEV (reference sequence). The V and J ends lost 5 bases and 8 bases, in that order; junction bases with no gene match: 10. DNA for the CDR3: TGTGCCAGCAGTAATATAGCGGGAGTCAGGGATGAGCAGTTCTTC. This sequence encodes CASSNIAGVRDEQFF.

In DNA form, the CDR3 reads TGTGCCAGTACCTACGGGGGGACAGGGGCCTACGAGCAGTACTTC. It translates to CASTYGGTGAYEQYF. The chain employs TRBV19 and TRBJ2-7, with 10 bases aligning to TRBD1. Trimming cost V 7 bases and J 2 bases; bases outside gene matches: 8. The CDR3 loop spans 15 amino acids. The germline CDR1 and CDR2 sequences are LNHDA and SQIVND (reference sequence). Complete variable domain (other parts from reference TRBV19 and TRBJ2-7): DGGITQSPKYLFRKEGQNVTLSCEQNLNHDAMYWYRQDPGQGLRLIYYSQIVNDFQKGDIAEGYSVSREKKESFPLTVTSAQKNPTAFYLCASTYGGTGAYEQYFGPGTRLTVT.

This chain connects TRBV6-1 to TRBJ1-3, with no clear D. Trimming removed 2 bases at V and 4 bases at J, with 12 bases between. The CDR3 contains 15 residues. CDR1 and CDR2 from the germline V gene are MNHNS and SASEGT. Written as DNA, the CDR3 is TGTGCCAGCAGTGAATCTCCGGGTGCGGGAAACACCATATATTTT. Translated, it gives CASSESPGAGNTIYF.

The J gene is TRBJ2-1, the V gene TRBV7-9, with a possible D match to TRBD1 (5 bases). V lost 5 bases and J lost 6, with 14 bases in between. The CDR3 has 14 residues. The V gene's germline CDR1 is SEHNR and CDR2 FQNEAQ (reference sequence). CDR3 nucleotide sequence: TGTGCCAGCAGCCCAATGGACACGACCAATGAGCAGTTCTTC. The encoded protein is CASSPMDTTNEQFF.

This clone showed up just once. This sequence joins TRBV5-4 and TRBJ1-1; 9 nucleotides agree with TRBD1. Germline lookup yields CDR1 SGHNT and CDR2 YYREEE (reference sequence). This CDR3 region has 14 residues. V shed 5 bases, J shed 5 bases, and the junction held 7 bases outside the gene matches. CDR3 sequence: CASSPGQGLTEAFF. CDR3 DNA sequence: TGTGCCAGCAGTCCCGGACAGGGGTTGACTGAAGCTTTCTTT.

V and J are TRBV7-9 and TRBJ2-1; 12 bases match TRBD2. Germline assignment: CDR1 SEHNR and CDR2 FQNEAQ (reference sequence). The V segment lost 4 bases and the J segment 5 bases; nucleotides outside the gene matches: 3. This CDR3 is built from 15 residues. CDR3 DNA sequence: TGTGCCAGCAGCTACCGACTAGCGGGAGACAATGAGCAGTTCTTC. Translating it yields CASSYRLAGDNEQFF.

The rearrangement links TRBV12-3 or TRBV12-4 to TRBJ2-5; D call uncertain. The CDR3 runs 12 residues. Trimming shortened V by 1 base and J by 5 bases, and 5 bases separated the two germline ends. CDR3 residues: CASSLGMETQYF. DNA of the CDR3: TGTGCCAGCAGTTTAGGTATGGAGACCCAGTACTTC.

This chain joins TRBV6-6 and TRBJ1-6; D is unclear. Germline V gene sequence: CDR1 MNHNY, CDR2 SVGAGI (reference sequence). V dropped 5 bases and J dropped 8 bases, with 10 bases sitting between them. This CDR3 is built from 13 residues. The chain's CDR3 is CASSRSRDSPLHF. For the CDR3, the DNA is TGTGCCAGCAGTAGAAGCCGGGATTCACCCCTCCACTTT.

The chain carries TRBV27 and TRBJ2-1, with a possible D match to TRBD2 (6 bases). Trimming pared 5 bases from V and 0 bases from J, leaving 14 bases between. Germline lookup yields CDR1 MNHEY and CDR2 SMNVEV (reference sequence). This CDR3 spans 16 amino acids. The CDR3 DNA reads TGTGCCAGCAGTGCCTCACTAGCACCCTCCTACAATGAGCAGTTCTTC. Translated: CASSASLAPSYNEQFF.